These T cell receptor beta chains were read from a single sample in a study of blood T cell repertoires in COVID-19. Sequencing used immunoSEQ multiplex PCR; TCRdb keeps in-frame clones, though not all of them. There are tens of thousands of clones in the sample; about two thirds occur only once, and 10% lies in the top ten. The specimen sequenced was peripheral blood. The receptors stem from a man between 65 and 85 years old with COVID-19, enrolled during active disease. Both conserved end residues are trimmed from each CDR3. Fields, in order: V gene, J gene, CDR3 protein.

TRBV5-5,TRBJ1-4,ASRQDRAGEKLF
TRBV4-1,TRBJ1-2,ASSFPGGLGYT
TRBV3-1/TRBV3-2,TRBJ1-5,ASSLNTNQPQH
TRBV19,TRBJ2-7,ASSGLAGASGYEQY
TRBV9,TRBJ2-3,ASSANTDTQY
TRBV19,TRBJ2-3,ASSTPRQGGLTDTQY
TRBV2,TRBJ1-2,ASKEDRGGWGYT
TRBV6-2/TRBV6-3,TRBJ2-7,ASSTDRAGEQY
TRBV10-1,TRBJ1-1,ASSESYRPGNTEAF
TRBV30,TRBJ1-1,AWSPPFRTGMNTEAF
TRBV7-2,TRBJ2-7,ASSVGTGDFYEQY
TRBV6-5,TRBJ2-1,ASTLDRATYNEQF
TRBV4-3,TRBJ1-3,ASSQDGSGQDSGNTIY
TRBV5-4,TRBJ2-7,ASSLATSGPYEQY
TRBV29-1,TRBJ2-1,SVRTTSIYNEQF
TRBV27,TRBJ1-2,ASSSGQHYT
TRBV18,TRBJ2-7,ASSPPSGIYEQY
TRBV2,TRBJ2-2,ASSAGGGTGELF